Each of the 4 T cell receptor beta chains below was sequenced from the same sample in a study of blood T cell repertoires in COVID-19. Data came from immunoSEQ multiplex PCR; TCRdb stores just in-frame clones and leaves some out. The sample yields some 80,000 clones, about 85% seen once. The material sequenced was peripheral blood. The receptor source for this set is a man aged 60 to 69 with COVID-19, enrolled during active disease.

The chain combines TRBV25-1 with TRBJ2-7, with 7 bases aligning to TRBD2. The CDR3 extends over 14 amino acids. J was trimmed by 6 bases and V by 4 bases; bases with no gene match: 9. Germline-derived CDR1 and CDR2 are MGHDK and SYGVNS. In nucleotides, the CDR3 is TGTGCCAGCAGTGTTCAGGGAGGGTCCGGCGAGCAGTACTTC. Encoded protein: CASSVQGGSGEQYF.

The chain uses TRBV7-9 and TRBJ2-1, with unresolved D. The CDR3 consists of 14 residues. Germline V gives CDR1 SEHNR, CDR2 FQNEAQ (reference sequence). The V and J ends lost 1 base and 4 bases respectively, with 8 bases between them. This CDR3 is CASSLVPVYNEQFF. The CDR3 region has the DNA TGTGCCAGCAGCTTAGTTCCGGTTTACAATGAGCAGTTCTTC.

The chain employs TRBV24-1 and TRBJ2-1; TRBD1 matches 7 bases. V was pared by 7 bases and J by 4 bases, with 3 bases of the junction left unmatched. Germline assignment: CDR1 KGHDR and CDR2 SFDVKD. This CDR3 is 13 amino acids long. In nucleotides, the CDR3 is TGTGCCACCAGGAGGGACAGTTACAATGAGCAGTTCTTC. It encodes CATRRDSYNEQFF.

This chain links TRBV5-1 with TRBJ1-4, with unresolved D. The CDR3 is made up of 17 amino acids. V shed 0 bases and J shed 0 bases, with 12 bases lying between them. Germline V gene sequence: CDR1 SGHRS, CDR2 YFSETQ. The CDR3 region is CASSLGRVGATNEKLFF. The CDR3 DNA sequence: TGCGCCAGCAGCTTGGGGAGGGTCGGGGCAACTAATGAAAAACTGTTTTTT. Filled out from reference TRBV5-1 and TRBJ1-4, the complete variable domain reads KAGVTQTPRYLIKTRGQQVTLSCSPISGHRSVSWYQQTPGQGLQFLFEYFSETQRNKGNFPGRFSGRQFSNSRSEMNVSTLELGDSALYLCASSLGRVGATNEKLFFGSGTQLSVL.